The 30 T cell receptor beta chains below were found in one sample sequenced in a study of a mutant IDH1 vaccine in newly diagnosed glioma. Antigens for these TCRs are unknown. Regarding time point: week 11, during vaccination. Doses of 300 ug of mutant IDH1 20-mer peptide were given with topical imiquimod. The assay was immunoSEQ multiplex PCR, and TCRdb's table has in-frame clones only and misses some. The repertoire holds roughly 130,000 clones, with around 80% as singletons. Sample: PBMCs, taken from a glioma patient whose treatment included an IDH1 peptide vaccine. These receptors were collected from a man aged 40-50 years with glioma.

This chain joins TRBV18 and TRBJ1-5; tentatively, D is TRBD1 (6 bases). V was pared by 6 bases and J by 0 bases, with 15 bases between. The CDR3 consists of 16 residues. Germline V lookup: CDR1 KGHSH, CDR2 LQKENI. The CDR3 spells CASSPRGLYSNQPQHF. CDR3 DNA: TGTGCCAGCTCCCCTCGGGGGCTATATAGCAATCAGCCCCAGCATTTT.

The V and J genes are TRBV6-6 and TRBJ1-2; no reliable D call. Germline CDR1 reads MNHNY; CDR2 reads SVGAGI (reference sequence). The V gene lost 0 bases and the J gene lost 2 bases, with 10 bases spanning the gap. The CDR3 spans 15 residues. This CDR3 reads CASSYSPQRNYGYTF. Written as DNA, the CDR3 is TGTGCCAGCAGTTACTCACCCCAGCGGAACTATGGCTACACCTTC.

This rearrangement joins TRBV4-1 to TRBJ1-5, with 9 bases fitting TRBD1. The V and J ends lost 0 bases and 6 bases, in that order; junction bases with no gene match: 9. This CDR3 spans 17 amino acids. The germline CDR1 and CDR2 sequences are MGHRA and YSYEKL. CDR3 sequence: CASSQDITGGAGQPQHF. The DNA of the CDR3 is TGCGCCAGCAGCCAAGATATTACAGGGGGCGCGGGTCAGCCCCAGCATTTT.

The chain has TRBV10-2 and TRBJ1-1; D gene ambiguous. V was shortened by 1 base and J by 2 bases, with 8 bases between the two germline ends. CDR1 is WSHSY, CDR2 SAAADI, per germline. The CDR3 sequence is 14 residues long. In nucleotides, the CDR3 is TGCGCCAGCAGTGAGTGGTACGGCAACACTGAAGCTTTCTTT. It encodes CASSEWYGNTEAFF.

The chain links TRBV7-6 to TRBJ1-1; no reliable D call. Trimming cost V 2 bases and J 1 base, with 8 bases left between them. The CDR3 is 14 amino acids. Germline V lookup: CDR1 SGHVS, CDR2 FNYEAQ. The CDR3 region is CASSLIPGNTEAFF. The CDR3 DNA follows: TGTGCCAGCAGCTTAATTCCCGGGAACACTGAAGCTTTCTTT.

The rearrangement uses TRBV9 and TRBJ2-2; 8 bases align to TRBD1. The CDR3 contains 14 residues. The junction had 7 bases not matched to a gene; V was cut back by 4 bases and J by 8 bases. Germline V gene sequence: CDR1 SGDLS, CDR2 YYNGEE. CDR3 sequence (DNA): TGTGCCAGCAGCAAACGGACAGGGCAGGGGGAGCTGTTTTTT. Its protein is CASSKRTGQGELFF.

This clone turned up a few times. The J gene is TRBJ1-1, the V gene TRBV18; D not certain. The CDR3 has 15 residues. Trimming took off 4 bases at V and 7 bases at J, with 19 bases between the two ends. The germline CDR1 and CDR2 sequences are KGHSH and LQKENI. In DNA, the CDR3 is TGTGCCAGCTCACTTGGCGACTCGGGAACAGATGAAGCTTTCTTT. This gives the protein CASSLGDSGTDEAFF.

The chain is built from TRBV6-5 and TRBJ1-5, with D hard to call. V lost 2 bases to trimming and J lost 6 bases, with 11 bases between them. The germline CDR1 and CDR2 sequences are MNHEY and SVGAGI. The CDR3 runs 14 residues. DNA for the CDR3: TGTGCCAGCAGTTACGGCAGTACTATTCAGCCCCAGCATTTT. Residues: CASSYGSTIQPQHF.

The chain uses TRBV30 and TRBJ1-2; D uncertain. CDR1 GTSNPN and CDR2 SVGIG come from the germline V gene (reference sequence). V was cut by 0 bases and J by 8 bases, with 7 bases left in between. The CDR3 sequence is 11 residues long. CDR3 sequence (DNA): TGTGCCTGGAGTGTAGGGTCCGGCTACACCTTC. It yields the protein CAWSVGSGYTF.

The chain couples TRBV6-4 to TRBJ2-3; possibly TRBD1 for D (7 bases). With 0 bases removed from V and 5 bases from J, the gap between germline ends came to 12 bases. The CDR3 totals 15 residues. Germline V lookup: CDR1 MRHNA, CDR2 SNTAGT. CDR3 amino acids: CASSDSAGGQDTQYF. The CDR3 DNA follows: TGTGCCAGCAGTGACTCTGCAGGGGGGCAAGATACGCAGTATTTT.

This chain links TRBV19 with TRBJ2-7; no firm D call. CDR3 size: 13 residues. V shed 5 bases and J shed 0 bases, with 8 bases lying between them. The germline CDR1 and CDR2 sequences are LNHDA and SQIVND (reference sequence). The CDR3 reads CASSLPSSYEQYF. The DNA for the CDR3 is TGTGCCAGTAGTCTCCCGAGCTCCTACGAGCAGTACTTC.

The chain carries TRBV7-9 and TRBJ1-1, with a weak D call TRBD1 (5 bases). Germline V CDR1 and CDR2: SEHNR, FQNEAQ (reference sequence). V was pared by 4 bases and J by 5 bases, with 23 bases between. This CDR3 spans 17 amino acids. CDR3 residues: CASSSLVSATVGTEAFF. Written as DNA, the CDR3 is TGTGCCAGCAGCTCCCTGGTATCGGCGACAGTCGGGACTGAAGCTTTCTTT.

The rearrangement joins TRBV5-5 to TRBJ2-7, with TRBD2 matching over 11 bases. Losses at the gene ends were 0 bases for V and 4 bases for J; bases not matched to a gene: 3. Per the germline V gene, CDR1 is SGHKS and CDR2 is YYEKEE (reference sequence). CDR3 length: 15 amino acids. CDR3 nucleotides: TGTGCCAGCAGCTTGGAGCTAGCGGGAGGTTACGAGCAGTACTTC. This encodes CASSLELAGGYEQYF.

The CDR3, as DNA: TGTGCCAGCAGCTTAATGGGATACGAGACCCAGTACTTC. Translated: CASSLMGYETQYF. The V and J genes are TRBV5-4 and TRBJ2-5; D is ambiguous. This CDR3 is built from 13 residues. CDR1 SGHNT and CDR2 YYREEE come from the germline V gene (reference sequence). Trimming left V 2 bases short and J 5 bases short, with 10 bases between.

The chain has TRBV6-5 and TRBJ2-7; 9 bases match TRBD1. V gave up 6 bases and J gave up 3 bases; unmatched junction bases: 9. CDR1 and CDR2 (germline): MNHEY, SVGAGI. This CDR3 has 15 residues. DNA for the CDR3: TGTGCCAGCAGCCTTCAGACAGGGGGAGACTACGAGCAGTACTTC. Encoded protein: CASSLQTGGDYEQYF.

This rearrangement joins TRBV9 to TRBJ2-5; 14 bases are a match to TRBD2. CDR3 size: 16 residues. V lost 4 bases to trimming and J lost 3 bases; unmatched junction nucleotides: 5. The germline V gene encodes CDR1 SGDLS and CDR2 YYNGEE. The CDR3 here is CASSLGLAGGKETQYF. The CDR3 DNA follows: TGTGCCAGCAGCCTAGGACTAGCGGGGGGTAAAGAGACCCAGTACTTC.

The J gene is TRBJ2-3, the V gene TRBV5-1; 10 nucleotides line up with TRBD2. Germline V lookup: CDR1 SGHRS, CDR2 YFSETQ. Trimming cost V 0 bases and J 4 bases; bases outside gene matches: 8. This CDR3 is built from 17 residues. The CDR3: CASSLGNSGGLADTQYF. In DNA, the CDR3 is TGCGCCAGCAGCTTGGGGAATAGCGGGGGGCTCGCAGATACGCAGTATTTT.

This sequence joins TRBV5-6 and TRBJ1-1, with D perhaps matching TRBD1 (5 bases). Germline V gives CDR1 SGHDT, CDR2 YYEEEE. This CDR3 has 17 residues. The ends were cut back, 2 bases at V and 0 bases at J, with 17 bases in the middle. CDR3 loop: CASSFLLGAQVNTEAFF. In nucleotides, the CDR3 is TGTGCCAGCAGCTTCCTGCTCGGGGCACAAGTGAACACTGAAGCTTTCTTT.

The V and J genes are TRBV9 and TRBJ2-5, with 7 bases lining up with TRBD2. V gave up 0 bases and J gave up 2 bases; unmatched junction bases: 10. This CDR3 is built from 17 residues. Germline V lookup: CDR1 SGDLS, CDR2 YYNGEE. DNA for the CDR3: TGTGCCAGCAGCGTAGACGGGAGGCTAGCGGAGCAAGAGACCCAGTACTTC. This translates into CASSVDGRLAEQETQYF.

About this clone itself: This specimen includes other DNA sequences encoding the same CDR3. The chain is built from TRBV19 and TRBJ1-3; the D gene is possibly TRBD1 (5 bases). Germline CDR1 is LNHDA and CDR2 is SQIVND (reference sequence). V was cut by 6 bases and J by 0 bases, with 12 bases left in between. This CDR3 region has 15 residues. DNA for the CDR3: TGTGCCAGTAGGCTAGACAGATACTCTGGAAACACCATATATTTT. Encoded protein: CASRLDRYSGNTIYF.

This clone was observed a handful of times. V gene TRBV29-1 combines with J gene TRBJ2-1, with D perhaps assigned TRBD1 or TRBD2 (5 bases each). Trimming took 4 bases from V and 3 from J, leaving 7 bases between them. Germline V lookup: CDR1 SQVTM, CDR2 ANQGSEA. The CDR3 covers 12 residues. Written as DNA, the CDR3 is TGCAGCGTTGTGAGGGGCTACAATGAGCAGTTCTTC. Translation gives CSVVRGYNEQFF.

The chain couples TRBV2 to TRBJ2-5, with TRBD1 as a possible D gene (6 bases). The V end lost 8 bases, the J end lost 4 bases, and 14 bases lay between the germline ends. This CDR3 comprises 13 residues. Germline-derived CDR1 and CDR2 are SNHLY and FYNNEI. The CDR3: CASFRDNRETQYF. CDR3 sequence (DNA): TGTGCCAGCTTCCGGGACAACCGAGAGACCCAGTACTTC.

The CDR3 DNA reads TGCAGCGTTGTAGTCAGTCTCACTGAAGCTTTCTTT. Translated, it gives CSVVVSLTEAFF. The V gene is TRBV29-1, the J gene TRBJ1-1; D not certain. CDR3 length equals 12 residues. Germline V gene data show CDR1 as SQVTM and CDR2 as ANQGSEA. V was pared by 4 bases and J by 4 bases, with 10 bases between.

The J gene is TRBJ2-7, the V gene TRBV10-1; 9 bases map to TRBD1. J gave up 3 bases and V 4 bases, and 1 base lay outside the gene matches. This CDR3 region has 13 residues. Germline V CDR1 and CDR2: WNHNN, SYGVQD (reference sequence). CDR3 amino acids: CASSGDRVYEQYF. CDR3 DNA: TGCGCCAGCAGTGGGGACAGGGTCTACGAGCAGTACTTC.

The chain couples TRBV5-1 to TRBJ2-3, with 11 bases lining up with TRBD2. Germline CDR1 and CDR2: SGHRS and YFSETQ. The CDR3 extends over 21 amino acids. V lost 4 bases, J lost 2 bases, and 21 bases stayed unmatched. This CDR3 is CASSRRSVGTSGAHNTDTQYF. DNA of the CDR3: TGCGCCAGCAGCAGACGATCGGTTGGGACTAGCGGAGCCCATAACACAGATACGCAGTATTTT.

J is TRBJ2-5 and V is TRBV14; D gene unclear. The length of the CDR3 is 13 residues. The V gene's germline CDR1 is SGHDN and CDR2 FVKESK. V was pared by 3 bases and J by 4 bases, with 9 bases between. Here the CDR3 reads CASSQVVLETQYF. Here the CDR3 DNA reads TGTGCCAGCAGCCAGGTCGTCTTAGAGACCCAGTACTTC.

The chain employs TRBV5-5 and TRBJ2-7; possibly TRBD1 for D (5 bases). The CDR3 is made up of 15 amino acids. V lost 0 bases to trimming and J lost 1 base, with 11 bases between them. The V gene's germline CDR1 is SGHKS and CDR2 YYEKEE (reference sequence). CDR3 nucleotide sequence: TGTGCCAGCAGCTTGGCGTCCAGGGATTCCTACGAGCAGTACTTC. This sequence encodes CASSLASRDSYEQYF.

The rearrangement links TRBV28 to TRBJ2-5; D not certain. V was shortened by 3 bases and J by 7 bases, with 9 bases between the two germline ends. The CDR3 covers 12 residues. From germline, CDR1 is MDHEN and CDR2 SYDVKM. CDR3 protein: CASSFPHPTQYF. The CDR3 DNA reads as TGTGCCAGCAGTTTTCCGCATCCGACCCAGTACTTC.

This chain joins TRBV5-4 and TRBJ2-5; tentatively, D is TRBD1 or TRBD2 (5 bases each). There are 13 residues in the CDR3. The germline V gene encodes CDR1 SGHNT and CDR2 YYREEE (reference sequence). Between the trimmed V and J ends, which lost 4 bases and 3 bases, there was a span of 10 bases. The CDR3: CASSPEGKETQYF. CDR3 nucleotide sequence: TGTGCCAGCAGCCCTGAGGGGAAAGAGACCCAGTACTTC.

This chain connects TRBV4-3 to TRBJ1-1; possible D gene TRBD1, 5 bases. Germline loops: CDR1 LGHNA, CDR2 YSLEER. Trimming shortened V by 0 bases and J by 1 base, and 12 bases separated the two germline ends. The CDR3 spans 16 residues. CDR3 DNA sequence: TGCGCCAGCAGCCAAGATCCGGCGGGGCCGAACACTGAAGCTTTCTTT. Its protein is CASSQDPAGPNTEAFF.